Detailed here is one T cell receptor beta chain. Its antigen is unknown. Each population that was sorted was more than 98% pure. The ends lost 0 bases at V and 2 bases at J; junction bases unmatched: 4. This CDR3 has 15 residues. From germline, CDR1 is SGHRS and CDR2 YFSETQ. All of the isolated RNA was reverse transcribed, so expressed TCRB transcripts were sequenced. The table came from immunoSEQ multiplex PCR; TCRdb's copy has only in-frame clones and leaves some out. The sample consists of 600,000 to 700,000 clones, over 10% of them appearing once. This sample is part of a study of beta chain features in type 1 diabetes. Study results and caveats: Shorter TCRB CDR3s, moderately but significantly so, marked every one of the four CD4+ subsets in Type 1 diabetes patients.

The chain carries TRBV5-1 and TRBJ2-5; 7 positions match TRBD2. The specimen sequenced was naive CD4+ T cells from blood. The receptor was derived from a young man with type 1 diabetes. The chain's CDR3 is CASSLGLAEQETQYF. The CDR3 DNA follows: TGCGCCAGCAGCTTGGGTCTAGCGGAGCAAGAGACCCAGTACTTC.